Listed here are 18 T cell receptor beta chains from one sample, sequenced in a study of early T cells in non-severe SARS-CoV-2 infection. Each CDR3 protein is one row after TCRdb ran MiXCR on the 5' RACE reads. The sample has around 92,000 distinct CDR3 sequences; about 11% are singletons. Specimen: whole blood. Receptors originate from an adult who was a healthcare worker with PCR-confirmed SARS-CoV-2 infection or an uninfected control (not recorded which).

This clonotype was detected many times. DNA of the CDR3: TGTGCCAGCAGCTTGGGCGTTAGAGATGGCTACACCTTC. The encoded protein is CASSLGVRDGYTF. The V gene is TRBV5-6, the J gene TRBJ1-2; D unclear. Germline CDR1 SGHDT, CDR2 YYEEEE. The CDR3 contains 13 residues. V lost 0 bases and J 6 bases, leaving 9 bases between the germline ends.

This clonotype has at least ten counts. The CDR3 here is CSARGLQETQYF. The CDR3 DNA sequence: TGCAGTGCTAGAGGACTGCAAGAGACCCAGTACTTC. The chain couples TRBV20-1 to TRBJ2-5; unclear D gene. Trimming shortened V by 1 base and J by 2 bases, and 5 bases separated the two germline ends. Germline V gives CDR1 DFQATT, CDR2 SNEGSKA (reference sequence). This CDR3 has 12 residues.

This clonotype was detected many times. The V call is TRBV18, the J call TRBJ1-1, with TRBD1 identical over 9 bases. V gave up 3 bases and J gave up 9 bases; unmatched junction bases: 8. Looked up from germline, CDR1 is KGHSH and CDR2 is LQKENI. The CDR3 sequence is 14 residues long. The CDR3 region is CASSPSTGGYKAFF. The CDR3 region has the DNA TGTGCCAGCTCACCGTCGACAGGGGGGTACAAAGCTTTCTTT.

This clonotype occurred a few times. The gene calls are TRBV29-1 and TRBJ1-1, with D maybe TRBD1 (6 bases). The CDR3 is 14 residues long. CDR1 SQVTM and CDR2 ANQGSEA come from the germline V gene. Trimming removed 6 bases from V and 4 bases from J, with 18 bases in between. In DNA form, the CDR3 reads TGCAGCGTGCCCCAGGGGTCTCCTGGCACTGAAGCTTTCTTT. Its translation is CSVPQGSPGTEAFF.

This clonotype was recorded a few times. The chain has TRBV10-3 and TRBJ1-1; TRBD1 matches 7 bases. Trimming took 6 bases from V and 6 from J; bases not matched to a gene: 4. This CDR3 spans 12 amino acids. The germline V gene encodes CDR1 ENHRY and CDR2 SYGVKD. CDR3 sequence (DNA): TGTGCCATCAGGCGGGACAGCTCTGAAGCTTTCTTT. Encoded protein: CAIRRDSSEAFF.

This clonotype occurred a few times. In DNA, the CDR3 is TGCGCCAGCAGCCAAAACAGGGGCTACGAGCAGTACTTC. Translated, it gives CASSQNRGYEQYF. The chain recombines TRBV4-1 with TRBJ2-7; 7 bases align to TRBD1. V shed 2 bases, J shed 3 bases, and the junction held 1 base outside the gene matches. Germline CDR1 MGHRA, CDR2 YSYEKL. This CDR3 region has 13 residues.

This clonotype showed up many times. The CDR3 loop is CSVVADRAYEQYF. Written as DNA, the CDR3 is TGCAGCGTCGTCGCGGACAGGGCCTACGAGCAGTACTTC. The chain uses TRBV29-1 and TRBJ2-7; TRBD1 matches at 8 bases. The J segment lost 2 bases and the V segment lost 6 bases, leaving 6 bases of the junction unmatched. Per germline, CDR1 SQVTM and CDR2 ANQGSEA. The CDR3 has 13 residues.

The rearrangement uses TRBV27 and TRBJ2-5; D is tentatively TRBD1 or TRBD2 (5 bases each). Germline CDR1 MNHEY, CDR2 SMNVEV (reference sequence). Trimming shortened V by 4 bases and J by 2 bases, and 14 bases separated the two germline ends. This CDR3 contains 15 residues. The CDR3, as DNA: TGTGCCAGCAGTTCCCTTGGGGGATTACAAGAGACCCAGTACTTC. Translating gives CASSSLGGLQETQYF.

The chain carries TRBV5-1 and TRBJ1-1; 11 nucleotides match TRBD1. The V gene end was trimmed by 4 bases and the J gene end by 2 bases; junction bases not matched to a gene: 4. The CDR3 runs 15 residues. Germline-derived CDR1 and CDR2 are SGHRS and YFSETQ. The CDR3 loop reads CASSSRTGGNTEAFF. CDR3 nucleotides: TGCGCCAGCAGCAGCCGGACAGGGGGCAACACTGAAGCTTTCTTT.

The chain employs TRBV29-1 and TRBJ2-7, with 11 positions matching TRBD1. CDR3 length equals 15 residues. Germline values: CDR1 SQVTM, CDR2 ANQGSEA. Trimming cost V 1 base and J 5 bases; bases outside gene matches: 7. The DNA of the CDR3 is TGCAGCGTTGAAGTCTTAGGGACAGGGGGTGACGAGCAGTACTTC. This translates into CSVEVLGTGGDEQYF.

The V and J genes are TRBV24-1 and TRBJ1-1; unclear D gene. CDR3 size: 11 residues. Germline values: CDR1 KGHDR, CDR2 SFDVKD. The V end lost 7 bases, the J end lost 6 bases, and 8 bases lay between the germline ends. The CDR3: CATSGLAEAFF. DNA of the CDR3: TGTGCCACCAGCGGGTTGGCTGAAGCTTTCTTT.

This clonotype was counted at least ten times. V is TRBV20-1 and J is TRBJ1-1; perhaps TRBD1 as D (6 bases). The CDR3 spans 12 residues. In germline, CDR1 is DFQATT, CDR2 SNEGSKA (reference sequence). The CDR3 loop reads CKKGGPNTEAFF. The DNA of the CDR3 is TGCAAGAAGGGGGGGCCCAACACTGAAGCTTTCTTT.

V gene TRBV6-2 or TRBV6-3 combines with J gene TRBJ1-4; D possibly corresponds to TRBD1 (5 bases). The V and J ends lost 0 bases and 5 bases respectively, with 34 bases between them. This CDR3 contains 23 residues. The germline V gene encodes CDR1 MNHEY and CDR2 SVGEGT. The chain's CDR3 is CASSYSRSPDPHASGTPNEKLFF. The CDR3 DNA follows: TGTGCCAGCAGTTACTCGCGATCTCCCGACCCACACGCTTCAGGGACCCCGAATGAAAAACTGTTTTTT.

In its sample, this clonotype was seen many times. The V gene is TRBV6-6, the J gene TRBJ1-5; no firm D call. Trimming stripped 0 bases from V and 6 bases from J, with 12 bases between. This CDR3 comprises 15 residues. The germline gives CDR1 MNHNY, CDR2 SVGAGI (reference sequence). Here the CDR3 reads CASSYSKTVVQPQHF. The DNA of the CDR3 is TGTGCCAGCAGTTACTCGAAAACGGTAGTTCAGCCCCAGCATTTT.

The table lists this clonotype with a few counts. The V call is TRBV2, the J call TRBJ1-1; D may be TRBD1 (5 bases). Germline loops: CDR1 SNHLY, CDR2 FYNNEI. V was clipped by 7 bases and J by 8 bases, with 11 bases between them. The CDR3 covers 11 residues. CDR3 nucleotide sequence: TGTGCCAGCACGACAGTGGGAGAAGCTTTCTTT. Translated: CASTTVGEAFF.

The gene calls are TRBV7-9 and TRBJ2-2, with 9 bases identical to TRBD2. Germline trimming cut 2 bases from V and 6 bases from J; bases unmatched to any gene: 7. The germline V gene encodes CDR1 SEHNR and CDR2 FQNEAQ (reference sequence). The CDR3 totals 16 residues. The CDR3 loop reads CASSLSPSGKSGELFF. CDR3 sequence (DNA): TGTGCCAGCAGCTTATCCCCTAGCGGGAAGTCCGGGGAGCTGTTTTTT.

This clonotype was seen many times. CDR3 sequence reads: CASSRTPRQETQYF. CDR3 nucleotide sequence: TGTGCCAGCAGCCGGACGCCCAGACAAGAGACCCAGTACTTC. The V call is TRBV12-3 or TRBV12-4, the J call TRBJ2-5; D gene uncertain. V lost 6 bases and J lost 2, with 13 bases in between. This CDR3 comprises 14 residues.

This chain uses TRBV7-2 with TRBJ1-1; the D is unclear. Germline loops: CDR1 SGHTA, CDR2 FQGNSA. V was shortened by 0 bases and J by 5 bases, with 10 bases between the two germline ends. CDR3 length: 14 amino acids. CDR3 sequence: CASSLALGLTEAFF. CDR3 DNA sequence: TGTGCCAGCAGCTTAGCCTTAGGGCTAACTGAAGCTTTCTTT.